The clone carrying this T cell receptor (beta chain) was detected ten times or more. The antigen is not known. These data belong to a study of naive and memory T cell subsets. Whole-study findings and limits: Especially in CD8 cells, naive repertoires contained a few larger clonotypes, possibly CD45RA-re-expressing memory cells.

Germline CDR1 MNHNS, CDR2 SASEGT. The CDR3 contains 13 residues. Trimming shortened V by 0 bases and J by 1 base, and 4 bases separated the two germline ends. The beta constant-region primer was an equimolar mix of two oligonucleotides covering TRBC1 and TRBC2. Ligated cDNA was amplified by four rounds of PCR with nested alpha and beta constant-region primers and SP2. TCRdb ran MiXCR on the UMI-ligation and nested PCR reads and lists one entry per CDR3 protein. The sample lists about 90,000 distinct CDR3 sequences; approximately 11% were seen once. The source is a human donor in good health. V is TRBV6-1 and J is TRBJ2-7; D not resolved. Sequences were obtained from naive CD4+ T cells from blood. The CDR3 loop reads CASSEARSYEQYF. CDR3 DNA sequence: TGTGCCAGCAGTGAAGCGCGATCCTACGAGCAGTACTTC.